This T cell receptor beta chain comes out of a study of T cell repertoires in cytomegalovirus infection (dated by TCRdb to about 2019). Concerning the study at large: Donor HLA type was relevant to the analysis, as public TCR beta signatures indicated carriage of CMV infection together with the matching HLA type.

In the germline V gene, CDR1 corresponds to LGHNA and CDR2 to YSLEER. The CDR3 starts with the cysteine, ends with the phenylalanine, and has 13 residues. The DNA shown is the 39-base CDR3, in frame from base 1. V and J are truncated by 0 bases and 6 bases respectively, leaving an intervening sequence of 9 bases. Reads for this sample came from an Illumina HiSeq 1500. TCRdb trimmed the raw reads at Q25, called clones with MiXCR and kept productive beta chains. Rows are combined by CDR3 protein, so each entry shows the most common genes and DNA. This sample holds over 300,000 distinct CDR3 sequences; around a tenth were observed only once. Of the sample, 3.5% to 4.5% falls within the top ten clones. This clonotype was counted between two and nine times. The antigen it binds to is not known. Base qualities are not recorded, but no much larger clone differs from it by a single base. General findings and caveats noted by the study authors: Carriers of CMV infection plus the relevant HLA type were discriminated by the cumulative frequency of public TCR beta family members in the study cohort and in an independent roughly 400-donor cohort. The ex vivo response was dominated by HLA-C-restricted CMV-specific TCR beta clonotypes, and the single most frequent clonotype in two of eight donors was supplied by these HLA-C-restricted clonotypes.

The rearrangement joined TRBV4-3 to TRBJ2-7, with an unclear D gene assignment. The sequence came from a human donor in good health (CMV status not recorded). Some clones in this sample may be carry-over from other donors' samples. What was sequenced was PBMCs. This receptor has the CDR3 CASSQDGFGEQYF. The DNA sequence is TGCGCCAGCAGCCAAGACGGGTTTGGCGAGCAGTACTTC.